This TCR beta chain was observed in a study of cytomegalovirus exposure and HLA in healthy donors. Study-level results: 15,000 to 20,000 TCR beta sequences were associated with HLA alleles at 0.05 false discovery rate in a later analysis.

The PCR used 60 Vbeta and 13 Jbeta primers. The table came from immunoSEQ multiplex PCR; TCRdb's copy has only in-frame clones and leaves some out. The table includes some 200,000 clones, 85% to 90% detected once. Comments on this clone: What it binds is not known.

This receptor was identified in a woman younger than 30 in good health and CMV-seronegative. Material for sequencing was PBMCs.

The CDR3 is CASRPGPRVRPQHF. The DNA of the CDR3 is TGTGCCAGCAGACCCGGCCCCAGGGTCCGTCCCCAGCATTTT. The chain uses TRBV2 and TRBJ1-5; D might be TRBD1 (5 bases). V shed 6 bases and J shed 10 bases, with 19 bases lying between them. Germline assignment: CDR1 SNHLY and CDR2 FYNNEI. This CDR3 has 14 amino acids.